This T cell receptor beta chain was captured by sequencing in a study of blood T cells in healthy people across ages. A second PCR of roughly 7 to 11 cycles used a sample-barcoded 5' primer and a J-beta primer mix. TCRdb re-analysed the 5' RACE reads in MiXCR, keeping a single row per CDR3 protein. Of around 1,000,000 distinct CDR3 sequences in the sample, approximately 38% are singletons; the top ten hold roughly 14%. Study findings and constraints: The study found more naive CD4+ cells and higher diversity in long-lived than aged donors.

Of note for this clonotype: Its antigen is undetermined.

Researchers collected 9.5 to 10 milliliters of peripheral blood from every single donor. The clonotype originates from a man aged 18 to 30 in good health. The sample consisted of blood.

The DNA of the CDR3 is TGTGCCAGCAGTGGGCCCCCGGGACAGAACTATGGCTACACCTTC. It encodes CASSGPPGQNYGYTF. This chain connects TRBV2 to TRBJ1-2, with 7 bases fitting TRBD1. V shed 4 bases, J shed 2 bases, and the junction held 7 bases outside the gene matches. CDR1 and CDR2 (germline): SNHLY, FYNNEI. The CDR3 is made up of 15 amino acids.